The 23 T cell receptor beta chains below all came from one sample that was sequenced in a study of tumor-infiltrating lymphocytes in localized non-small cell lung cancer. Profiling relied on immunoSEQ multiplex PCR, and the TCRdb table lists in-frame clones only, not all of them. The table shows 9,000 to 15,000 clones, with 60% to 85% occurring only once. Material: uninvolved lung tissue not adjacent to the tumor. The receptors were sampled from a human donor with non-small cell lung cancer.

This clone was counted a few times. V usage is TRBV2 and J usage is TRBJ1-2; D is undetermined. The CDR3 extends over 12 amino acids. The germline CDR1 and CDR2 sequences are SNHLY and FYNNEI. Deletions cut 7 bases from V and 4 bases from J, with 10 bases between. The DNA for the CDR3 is TGTGCCAGCAATCGGCTATCCTATGGCTACACCTTC. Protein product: CASNRLSYGYTF.

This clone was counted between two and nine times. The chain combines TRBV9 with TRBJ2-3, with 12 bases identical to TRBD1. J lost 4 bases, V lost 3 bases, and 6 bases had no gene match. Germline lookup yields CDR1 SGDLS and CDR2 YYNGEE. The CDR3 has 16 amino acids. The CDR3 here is CASSAGDRGRADTQYF. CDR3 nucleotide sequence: TGTGCCAGCAGCGCCGGGGACAGGGGGCGCGCAGATACGCAGTATTTT.

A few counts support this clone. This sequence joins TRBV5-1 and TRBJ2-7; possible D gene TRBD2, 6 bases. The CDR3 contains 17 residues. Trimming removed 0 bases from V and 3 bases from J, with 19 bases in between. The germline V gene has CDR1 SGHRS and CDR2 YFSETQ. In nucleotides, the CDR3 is TGCGCCAGCAGCTTGGACCCGGAGGGAACCTGGGTCTACGAGCAGTACTTC. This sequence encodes CASSLDPEGTWVYEQYF.

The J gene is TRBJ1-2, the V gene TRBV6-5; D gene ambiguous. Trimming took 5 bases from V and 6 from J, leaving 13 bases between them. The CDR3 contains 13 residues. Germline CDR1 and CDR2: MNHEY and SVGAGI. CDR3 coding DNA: TGTGCCAGCAGTAAGACACCCTTTGATGGCTACACCTTC. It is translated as CASSKTPFDGYTF.

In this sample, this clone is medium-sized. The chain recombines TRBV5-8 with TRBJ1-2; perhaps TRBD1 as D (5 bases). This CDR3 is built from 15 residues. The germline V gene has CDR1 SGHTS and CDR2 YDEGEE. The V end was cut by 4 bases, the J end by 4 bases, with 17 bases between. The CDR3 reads CASSDKRGYGYGYTF. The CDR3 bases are TGTGCCAGCAGCGACAAGAGGGGATACGGCTATGGCTACACCTTC.

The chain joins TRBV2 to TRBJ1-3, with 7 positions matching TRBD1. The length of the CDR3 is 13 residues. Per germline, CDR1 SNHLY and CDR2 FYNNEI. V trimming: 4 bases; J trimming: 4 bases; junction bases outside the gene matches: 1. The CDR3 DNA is TGTGCCAGCAGTGCGACAGGGGGAAACACCATATATTTT. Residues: CASSATGGNTIYF.

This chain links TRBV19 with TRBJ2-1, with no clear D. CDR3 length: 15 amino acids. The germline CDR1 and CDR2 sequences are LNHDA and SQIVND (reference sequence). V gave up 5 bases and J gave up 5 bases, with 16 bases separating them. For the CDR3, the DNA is TGTGCCAGTAGTCTAGGGCCCCTTGAGCACAATGAGCAGTTCTTC. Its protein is CASSLGPLEHNEQFF.

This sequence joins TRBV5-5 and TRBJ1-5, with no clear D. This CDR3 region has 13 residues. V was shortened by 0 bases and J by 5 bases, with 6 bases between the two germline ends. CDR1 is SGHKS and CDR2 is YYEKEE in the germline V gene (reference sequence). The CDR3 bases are TGTGCCAGCAGCTTGGACAGCTATCAGCCCCAGCATTTT. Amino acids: CASSLDSYQPQHF.

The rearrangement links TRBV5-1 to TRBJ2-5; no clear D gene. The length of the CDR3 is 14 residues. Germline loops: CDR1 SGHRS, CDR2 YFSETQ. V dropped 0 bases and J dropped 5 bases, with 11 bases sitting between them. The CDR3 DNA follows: TGCGCCAGCAGCTTGGGGCCGCCCGGGGAGACCCAGTACTTC. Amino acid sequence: CASSLGPPGETQYF. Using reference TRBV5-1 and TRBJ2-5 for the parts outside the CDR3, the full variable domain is KAGVTQTPRYLIKTRGQQVTLSCSPISGHRSVSWYQQTPGQGLQFLFEYFSETQRNKGNFPGRFSGRQFSNSRSEMNVSTLELGDSALYLCASSLGPPGETQYFGPGTRLLVL.

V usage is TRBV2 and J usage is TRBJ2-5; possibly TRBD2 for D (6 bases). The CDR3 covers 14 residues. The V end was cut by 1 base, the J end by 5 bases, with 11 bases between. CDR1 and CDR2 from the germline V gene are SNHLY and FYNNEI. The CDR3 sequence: CASSEGGSGETQYF. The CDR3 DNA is TGTGCCAGCAGTGAAGGAGGGAGCGGGGAGACCCAGTACTTC.

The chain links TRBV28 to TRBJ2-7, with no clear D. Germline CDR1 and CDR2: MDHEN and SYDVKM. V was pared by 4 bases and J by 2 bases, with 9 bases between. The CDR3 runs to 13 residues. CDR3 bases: TGTGCCAGCAGTTACCGCCGGGCCTACGAGCAGTACTTC. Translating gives CASSYRRAYEQYF.

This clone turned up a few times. CDR3 protein: CASSSQGRDTEAFF. The CDR3 DNA follows: TGCGCCAGCAGCTCGCAGGGGCGGGACACTGAAGCTTTCTTT. This chain links TRBV5-1 with TRBJ1-1; perhaps TRBD1 as D (6 bases). Per germline, CDR1 SGHRS and CDR2 YFSETQ. Trimming cost V 3 bases and J 3 bases, with 12 bases left between them. This CDR3 spans 14 amino acids.

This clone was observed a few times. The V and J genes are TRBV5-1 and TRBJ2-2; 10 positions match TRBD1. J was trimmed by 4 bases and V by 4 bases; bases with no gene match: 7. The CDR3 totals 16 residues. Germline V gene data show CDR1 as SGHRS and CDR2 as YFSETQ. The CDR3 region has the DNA TGCGCCAGCAGCCCCTGGGACAGGGGAGCCACCGGGGAGCTGTTTTTT. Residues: CASSPWDRGATGELFF.

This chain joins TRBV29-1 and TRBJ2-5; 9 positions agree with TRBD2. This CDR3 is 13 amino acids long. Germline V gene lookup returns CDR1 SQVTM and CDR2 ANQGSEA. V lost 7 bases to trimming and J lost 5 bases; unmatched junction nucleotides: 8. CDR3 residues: CSGMTSGGETQYF. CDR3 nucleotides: TGCAGCGGTATGACTAGCGGAGGGGAGACCCAGTACTTC.

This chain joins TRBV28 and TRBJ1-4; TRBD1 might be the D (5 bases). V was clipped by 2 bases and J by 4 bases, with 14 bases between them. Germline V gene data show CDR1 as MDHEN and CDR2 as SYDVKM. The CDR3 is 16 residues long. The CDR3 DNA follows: TGTGCCAGCAGTTTAACCCCAACAGGAATTAATGAAAAACTGTTTTTT. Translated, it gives CASSLTPTGINEKLFF.

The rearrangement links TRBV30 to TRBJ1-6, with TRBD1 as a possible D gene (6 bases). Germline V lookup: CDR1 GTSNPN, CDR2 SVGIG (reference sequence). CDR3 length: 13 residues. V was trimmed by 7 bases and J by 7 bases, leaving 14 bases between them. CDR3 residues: CALTPGQNSPLHF. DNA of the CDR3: TGTGCCTTGACGCCGGGACAAAATTCACCCCTCCACTTT.

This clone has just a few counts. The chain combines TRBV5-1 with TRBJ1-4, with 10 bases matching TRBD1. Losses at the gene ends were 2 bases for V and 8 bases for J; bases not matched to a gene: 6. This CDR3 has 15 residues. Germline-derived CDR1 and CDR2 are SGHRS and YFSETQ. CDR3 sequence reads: CASSLIGTGEEKLFF. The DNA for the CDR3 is TGCGCCAGCAGCTTAATCGGGACAGGGGAAGAAAAACTGTTTTTT. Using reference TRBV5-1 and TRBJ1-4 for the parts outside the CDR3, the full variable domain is KAGVTQTPRYLIKTRGQQVTLSCSPISGHRSVSWYQQTPGQGLQFLFEYFSETQRNKGNFPGRFSGRQFSNSRSEMNVSTLELGDSALYLCASSLIGTGEEKLFFGSGTQLSVL.

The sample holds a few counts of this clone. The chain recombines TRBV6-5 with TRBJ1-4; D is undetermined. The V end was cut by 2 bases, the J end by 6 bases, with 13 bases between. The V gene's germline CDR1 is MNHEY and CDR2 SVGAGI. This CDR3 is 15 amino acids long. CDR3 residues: CASSYRGGRDEKLFF. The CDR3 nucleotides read TGTGCCAGCAGTTACCGGGGAGGTAGGGATGAAAAACTGTTTTTT.

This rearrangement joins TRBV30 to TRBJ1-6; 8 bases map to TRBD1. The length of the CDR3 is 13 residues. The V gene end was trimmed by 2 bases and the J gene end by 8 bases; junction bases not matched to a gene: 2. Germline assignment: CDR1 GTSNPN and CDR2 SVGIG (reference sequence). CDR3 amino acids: CAWSTTGDSPLHF. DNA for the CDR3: TGTGCCTGGAGTACGACAGGGGATTCACCCCTCCACTTT.

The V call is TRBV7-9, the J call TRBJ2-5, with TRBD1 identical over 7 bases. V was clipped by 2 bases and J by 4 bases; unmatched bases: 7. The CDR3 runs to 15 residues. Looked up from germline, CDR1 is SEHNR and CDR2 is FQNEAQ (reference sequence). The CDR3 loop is CASSLSQGGPETQYF. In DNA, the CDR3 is TGTGCCAGCAGCTTATCCCAAGGGGGCCCAGAGACCCAGTACTTC.

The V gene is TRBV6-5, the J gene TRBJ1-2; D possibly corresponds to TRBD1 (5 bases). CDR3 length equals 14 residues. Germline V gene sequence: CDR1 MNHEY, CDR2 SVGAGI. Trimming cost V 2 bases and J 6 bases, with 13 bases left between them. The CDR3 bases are TGTGCCAGCAGTTACAGGGGCCCCGAGGATGGCTACACCTTC. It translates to CASSYRGPEDGYTF.

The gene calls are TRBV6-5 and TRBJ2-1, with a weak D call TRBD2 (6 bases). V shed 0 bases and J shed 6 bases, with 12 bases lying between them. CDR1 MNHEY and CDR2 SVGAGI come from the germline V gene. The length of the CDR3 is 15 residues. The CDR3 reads CASSYSWAGSNEQFF. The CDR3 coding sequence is TGTGCCAGCAGTTACTCGTGGGCGGGATCCAATGAGCAGTTCTTC.

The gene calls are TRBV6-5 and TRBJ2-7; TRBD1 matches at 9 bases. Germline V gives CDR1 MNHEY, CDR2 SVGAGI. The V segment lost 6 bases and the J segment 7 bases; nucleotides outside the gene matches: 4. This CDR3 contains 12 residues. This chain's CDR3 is CASRSDRGEQYF. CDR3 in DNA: TGTGCCAGCAGATCCGACAGGGGGGAGCAGTACTTC.